Listed below are T cell receptor beta chains from one sample, sequenced in a study of shared clonotypes between healthy human individuals. The data were produced by immunoSEQ multiplex PCR, yet TCRdb's version contains in-frame clones alone and is incomplete. The sample gives a few million clones, 90% to 95% of which show up once; approximately 0.4% is in the top ten. Sequenced input: naive CD4+ T cells from PBMCs. These receptors were taken from a young man in good health. Some clones in this sample may be carry-over from other donors' samples. Both conserved end residues are part of each CDR3. A D gene is named only where the DNA matches it firmly. Clone size is stated in some rows and not others, as once, few, many or a class when expanded.

D gene: TRBD2; V gene: TRBV4-2; J gene: TRBJ2-1; clone size: -; CDR3 protein: CASSEGTSGRAVFYNEQFF
D gene: TRBD2; V gene: TRBV18; J gene: TRBJ2-1; clone size: -; CDR3 protein: CASSPPSGGAYNEQFF
D gene: -; V gene: TRBV28; J gene: TRBJ2-4; clone size: -; CDR3 protein: CASSLNTPNIQYF
D gene: -; V gene: TRBV18; J gene: TRBJ2-7; clone size: -; CDR3 protein: CASSPGQPTTYEQYF
D gene: TRBD1; V gene: TRBV7-3; J gene: TRBJ2-5; clone size: -; CDR3 protein: CASSLLDRGRQETQYF
D gene: -; V gene: TRBV28; J gene: TRBJ1-2; clone size: -; CDR3 protein: CASSFRRGYTF
D gene: -; V gene: TRBV2; J gene: TRBJ1-3; clone size: -; CDR3 protein: CASSVTGGSAGNTIYF
D gene: -; V gene: TRBV9; J gene: TRBJ1-3; clone size: -; CDR3 protein: CASSVESGNTIYF
D gene: -; V gene: TRBV18; J gene: TRBJ2-2; clone size: few; CDR3 protein: CASSPPTGELFF
D gene: -; V gene: TRBV29-1; J gene: TRBJ1-1; clone size: few; CDR3 protein: CSGTRDGLTLMNTEAFF
D gene: -; V gene: TRBV6-6; J gene: TRBJ2-3; clone size: -; CDR3 protein: CASSAPTDTQYF
D gene: -; V gene: TRBV7-8; J gene: TRBJ2-1; clone size: -; CDR3 protein: CASSNSADEQFF
D gene: -; V gene: TRBV11-2; J gene: TRBJ1-2; clone size: -; CDR3 protein: CASSLEGEVYGYTF
D gene: -; V gene: TRBV18; J gene: TRBJ1-2; clone size: -; CDR3 protein: CASSPAGGGYTF
D gene: TRBD1; V gene: TRBV7-9; J gene: TRBJ2-5; clone size: -; CDR3 protein: CASRPGTAQETQYF
D gene: -; V gene: TRBV15; J gene: TRBJ2-7; clone size: -; CDR3 protein: CATSSGTYEQYF
D gene: TRBD2; V gene: TRBV9; J gene: TRBJ2-5; clone size: -; CDR3 protein: CASSVLAGGTGETQYF
D gene: TRBD2; V gene: TRBV28; J gene: TRBJ2-7; clone size: -; CDR3 protein: CASTSRGGGEQYF
D gene: TRBD2; V gene: TRBV7-3; J gene: TRBJ2-7; clone size: -; CDR3 protein: CASSPSSGTTEQYF
D gene: -; V gene: TRBV5-4; J gene: TRBJ2-1; clone size: -; CDR3 protein: CASSQTGAGNEQFF
D gene: -; V gene: TRBV2; J gene: TRBJ1-2; clone size: -; CDR3 protein: CASSERANYGYTF
D gene: -; V gene: TRBV19; J gene: TRBJ1-2; clone size: -; CDR3 protein: CATYRLGYTF
D gene: TRBD2; V gene: TRBV2; J gene: TRBJ2-7; clone size: -; CDR3 protein: CATSYGGEQYF
D gene: -; V gene: TRBV2; J gene: TRBJ2-5; clone size: -; CDR3 protein: CASSVESQETQYF
D gene: -; V gene: TRBV6-5; J gene: TRBJ1-1; clone size: -; CDR3 protein: CASRLKGATREAFF
D gene: TRBD2; V gene: TRBV28; J gene: TRBJ2-7; clone size: -; CDR3 protein: CASRTRRGLDEQYF
D gene: -; V gene: TRBV18; J gene: TRBJ1-5; clone size: once; CDR3 protein: CASSPPGQGPNWPQHF
D gene: -; V gene: TRBV7-9; J gene: TRBJ1-3; clone size: -; CDR3 protein: CASSLDLGDSSGNTIYF
D gene: TRBD2; V gene: TRBV19; J gene: TRBJ2-3; clone size: -; CDR3 protein: CASSNGTSWGTDTQYF
D gene: -; V gene: TRBV6-1; J gene: TRBJ1-1; clone size: -; CDR3 protein: CASSDTGSRATEAFF
D gene: TRBD1; V gene: TRBV7-6; J gene: TRBJ2-3; clone size: -; CDR3 protein: CASSLKGAGTDTQYF
D gene: -; V gene: TRBV21-1; J gene: TRBJ1-5; clone size: -; CDR3 protein: CASSPRGWGAENQPQHF
D gene: -; V gene: TRBV7-2; J gene: TRBJ2-7; clone size: -; CDR3 protein: CASSPTKSYEQYF
D gene: -; V gene: TRBV15; J gene: TRBJ2-4; clone size: -; CDR3 protein: CATSTRSQAKNIQYF